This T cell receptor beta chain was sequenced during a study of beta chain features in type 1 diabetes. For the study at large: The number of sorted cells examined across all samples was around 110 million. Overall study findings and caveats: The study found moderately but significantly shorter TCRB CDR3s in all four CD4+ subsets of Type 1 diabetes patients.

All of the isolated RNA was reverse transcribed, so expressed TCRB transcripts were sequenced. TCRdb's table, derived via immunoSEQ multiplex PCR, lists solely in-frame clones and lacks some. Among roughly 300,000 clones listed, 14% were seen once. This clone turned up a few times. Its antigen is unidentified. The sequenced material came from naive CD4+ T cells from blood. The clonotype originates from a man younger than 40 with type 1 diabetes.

The CDR3 DNA follows: TGTGCCAGCAAAGGGGGCCTCCTCAACACCGGGGAGCTGTTTTTT. Translated, it gives CASKGGLLNTGELFF. V gene TRBV28 combines with J gene TRBJ2-2, with TRBD1 matching 7 bases. Germline CDR1 reads MDHEN; CDR2 reads SYDVKM. J gave up 2 bases and V 7 bases, and 7 bases lay outside the gene matches. This CDR3 contains 15 residues.